This T cell receptor beta chain stems from a study of blood T cells in healthy people across ages. Overall study results and limits: Nothing was known about donor CMV status, and this possibly confounded expanded clonotype changes.

Notes on this clonotype: The antigen is not known.

This CDR3 contains 17 residues. V was clipped by 6 bases and J by 2 bases; unmatched bases: 14. Donation came from healthy Caucasian individuals in Russia who were aged roughly 6 to 95. Isolation yielded PBMCs, at least 6 million per sample, in every case. Combining a sample-barcoded 5' primer with a J-beta primer mix, a second PCR ran for roughly 6 to 12 cycles. TCRdb re-derived calls from the 5' RACE reads in MiXCR, one entry per CDR3 protein. The table records some 940,000 distinct CDR3 sequences, 25% to 30% of them present only once. The same sample was also used in a study of T cells of mothers and their children. In that study: Related pairs of mothers and children showed slightly higher, non-significant overlap versus unrelated pairs.

The rearrangement joins TRBV12-3 or TRBV12-4 to TRBJ2-7; 9 bases fit TRBD1. Sequenced: blood. This clonotype was sampled from a woman aged 40 to 49 in good health. CDR3 sequence (DNA): TGTGCCAGCAGCGCCTTCCCCGGGACAGGGAGCGCCTACGAGCAGTACTTC. As protein: CASSAFPGTGSAYEQYF.